There are a few counts of the clone carrying this T cell receptor beta chain. What it binds is not known. The sample is drawn from a study of cytomegalovirus exposure and HLA in healthy donors. General observations from the study: Reports state that TCR beta sequences accurately predicted most subjects' HLA-A and HLA-B alleles. One variant, a missense change in DCLRE1C, was linked in a later analysis to TCR beta V- and J-gene trimming.

CDR3 size: 14 residues. Germline CDR1 reads SQVTM; CDR2 reads ANQGSEA. Trimming took off 1 base at V and 1 base at J, with 10 bases between the two ends. The study ran its PCR with 60 Vbeta and 13 Jbeta primers. Profiling relied on immunoSEQ multiplex PCR, and the TCRdb table lists in-frame clones only, not all of them. The top ten clones hold approximately 7.5% of a sample with about 150,000 clones, roughly 9.6% of them seen once. The V gene is TRBV29-1, the J gene TRBJ1-1; D not resolved. The receptor's source is a woman between 40 and 55 years old in good health and CMV-seropositive. Sequencing was carried out using PBMCs. CDR3 protein: CSVEGRAGNTEAFF. DNA for the CDR3: TGCAGCGTTGAAGGTAGGGCGGGGAACACTGAAGCTTTCTTT.